Listed below are T cell receptor beta chains from one sample, sequenced in a study of blood T cells in healthy people across ages. TCRdb reanalysed the 5' RACE reads using MiXCR and keeps one entry per CDR3 protein. The data contain about 680,000 distinct CDR3 sequences, around 49% of them singletons. Sequenced input: blood. The receptors shown here come from a woman in her fifties or sixties in good health. The CDR3 runs from the conserved cysteine through the conserved F or W. D genes are given only for firm matches. Not every row has a clone size; where given, it reads once, few, many or a size class.

>few|TRBJ1-1|.|TRBV2
TGTGCCAGCAGCAGCACTCCAGGGATCACTGAAGCTTTCTTT
CASSSTPGITEAFF
>.|TRBJ2-1|TRBD1|TRBV29-1
TGCAGCGTTGGGAAACAGGGGCCTCGCTATGAGCAGTTCTTC
CSVGKQGPRYEQFF
>few|TRBJ2-1|.|TRBV10-3
TGTGCCATCAGTGACAAACAGGGGCGACTAGTTGGCAATGAGCAGTTCTTC
CAISDKQGRLVGNEQFF
>few|TRBJ2-5|TRBD1|TRBV10-3
TGTGCCATCAGCCAGACAGGGGTAGAGACCCAGTACTTC
CAISQTGVETQYF
>.|TRBJ2-7|TRBD1|TRBV18
TGTGCCAGCTCACCCATACAGGGGGAGGTCGAGCAGTACTTC
CASSPIQGEVEQYF
>many|TRBJ2-7|.|TRBV7-3
TGTGCCAGCAGCTTATTAGCGAACTCCTACGAGCAGTACTTC
CASSLLANSYEQYF
>.|TRBJ1-1|TRBD1|TRBV28
TGTGCCAGCAGTTTAGGGTGGGGCAGGGGGAAGGGTAACACTGAAGCTTTCTTT
CASSLGWGRGKGNTEAFF
>.|TRBJ2-7|TRBD2|TRBV6-2/TRBV6-3
TGTGCCTGCCGACTAGCGGGAGACGAGCAGTACTTC
CACRLAGDEQYF
>.|TRBJ2-1|.|TRBV3-1
TGTGCCAGCAGCCCGAAGGGGACCATAAATGAGCAGTTCTTC
CASSPKGTINEQFF
>.|TRBJ2-7|.|TRBV4-2
TGTGCCAGCAGCCGGGACGAGTCCTACGAGCAGTACTTC
CASSRDESYEQYF
>.|TRBJ2-1|.|TRBV12-3/TRBV12-4
TGTGCCAGCCTAAGAGGCGGAACCTACAATGAGCAGTTCTTC
CASLRGGTYNEQFF
>few|TRBJ2-5|.|TRBV28
TGTGCCAGCAGATCGGGGTCATATCGGTCCCAAGAGACCCAGTACTTC
CASRSGSYRSQETQYF
>.|TRBJ2-3|.|TRBV5-1
TGCGCCAGCAGTGCCGAAACCGCTAATACGCAGTATTTT
CASSAETANTQYF
>.|TRBJ1-2|TRBD1|TRBV7-2
TGTGCCAGCAGCCAGGGACAGGGAAACGGCTACACCTTC
CASSQGQGNGYTF
>once|TRBJ2-7|TRBD2|TRBV20-1
TGCAGTGCTAGAGCGGGAGGGGGGAGCTACGAGCAGTACTTC
CSARAGGGSYEQYF
>.|TRBJ2-4|.|TRBV20-1
TGCAGTGTCGGGGGAGGTCTAGCCAAAAACATTCAGTACTTC
CSVGGGLAKNIQYF
>.|TRBJ2-3|.|TRBV6-2/TRBV6-3
TGTGCCAGCAGTTCTTTAGCGGAGCGCACAGATACGCAGTATTTT
CASSSLAERTDTQYF
>few|TRBJ2-1|TRBD2|TRBV24-1
TGTGCCACCAGTGATCCCGGACTAGCCAGGAATGAGCAGTTCTTC
CATSDPGLARNEQFF
>few|TRBJ2-5|.|TRBV10-3
TGTGCCACCGCAGGGTCAGGAGAGACCCAGTACTTC
CATAGSGETQYF
>.|TRBJ2-3|TRBD2|TRBV9
TGTGCCAGCAGCCGGGGGGGGTTTCTCACAGATACGCAGTATTTT
CASSRGGFLTDTQYF
>.|TRBJ2-7|TRBD2|TRBV7-2
TGTGCCAGCAACTCAAGGACTAGCGACTACGAGCAGTACTTC
CASNSRTSDYEQYF
>.|TRBJ2-3|.|TRBV9
TGTGCCAGCAGCGTCCTAGGAGAGGCAGGTACGCAGTATTTT
CASSVLGEAGTQYF
>.|TRBJ2-7|.|TRBV20-1
TGCAGTGCTAGAGATTCGGCGGGACCCTCCTACGAGCAGTACTTC
CSARDSAGPSYEQYF
>few|TRBJ2-3|.|TRBV5-1
TGCGCCAGCGGCCACAACACAGATACGCAGTATTTT
CASGHNTDTQYF
>few|TRBJ2-7|.|TRBV20-1
TGCAGTGCTAGAGATCCGGACAAGGTCTACGAGCAGTACTTC
CSARDPDKVYEQYF
>.|TRBJ2-7|.|TRBV5-4
TGTGCCAGCAGCTCGACCGGGACCATTACCTACGAGCAGTACTTC
CASSSTGTITYEQYF
>few|TRBJ2-6|.|TRBV5-1
TGCGCCAGCACCCCGGGAGCGGCTGGGGCCAACGTCCTGACTTTC
CASTPGAAGANVLTF
>.|TRBJ2-1|.|TRBV3-1
TGTGCCAGCAGTCTATTCGAGCCCAAATTCTACAATGAGCAGTTCTTC
CASSLFEPKFYNEQFF
>many|TRBJ2-3|.|TRBV12-3/TRBV12-4
TGTGCCAGCAGTTTAGTAGGTCGTGGCGATACGCAGTATTTT
CASSLVGRGDTQYF
>.|TRBJ1-6|.|TRBV19
TGTGCCAGTAGTATCGACAGTTATTCACCCCTCCACTTT
CASSIDSYSPLHF
>few|TRBJ2-3|.|TRBV7-3
TGTGCCAGCAGCTTAGATCAGACGCAACAGTATTTT
CASSLDQTQQYF
>.|TRBJ1-2|TRBD1|TRBV28
TGTGCCAGCAGTTTAGTGGACAGGGGTTCTCTCTTCTATGGCTACACCTTC
CASSLVDRGSLFYGYTF
>many|TRBJ2-5|.|TRBV29-1
TGCAGCGTTTGGCAGGCACAAGAGACCCAGTACTTC
CSVWQAQETQYF
>.|TRBJ2-3|TRBD2|TRBV4-3
TGCGCCAGCAGCCCGAGCCTAAGCGGGAGTACAGATACGCAGTATTTT
CASSPSLSGSTDTQYF
>few|TRBJ2-5|.|TRBV7-9
TGTGCCAGCAGCTCTAGTCACTCAGGGCTGCGGGGAGAGACCCAGTACTTC
CASSSSHSGLRGETQYF
>.|TRBJ2-1|TRBD2|TRBV3-1
TGTGCCAGCAGCCAAGTCATCGCTAGCGGAATAAGCTCCTACAATGAGCAGTTCTTC
CASSQVIASGISSYNEQFF
>few|TRBJ2-5|TRBD1|TRBV7-9
TGTGCCAGCAGCCCGTCCAGGACAGGGCGACAAGAGACCCAGTACTTC
CASSPSRTGRQETQYF
>few|TRBJ2-7|TRBD2|TRBV2
TGTGCCAGCAGTCTGCCCCGTACTAGCGGGGGATACGAGCAGTACTTC
CASSLPRTSGGYEQYF
>few|TRBJ1-2|.|TRBV5-1
TGCGCCAGCAAAGATTCAATTGGCTACGGCTACACCTTC
CASKDSIGYGYTF
>.|TRBJ2-1|TRBD1|TRBV6-1
TGTGCCAGCACCCAGGACAGGGTCCCCTACAATGAGCAGTTCTTC
CASTQDRVPYNEQFF
>.|TRBJ2-7|.|TRBV29-1
TGCAGCGCTGAGGGGACCTACAATGAGCAGTACTTC
CSAEGTYNEQYF
>.|TRBJ2-2|.|TRBV20-1
TGCAGTGCTGGGGACTTCCGGGTCGCGAACACCGGGGAGCTGTTTTTT
CSAGDFRVANTGELFF
>.|TRBJ1-1|.|TRBV13
TGTGCCAGCAGCTCCGGGTGGCCCAGCGGGGACACTGAAGCTTTCTTT
CASSSGWPSGDTEAFF
>.|TRBJ2-5|TRBD2|TRBV5-6
TGTGCCAGCAGCTGGGGGGGGTCCTCGTATGAGCAGTACTTC
CASSWGGSSYEQYF
>.|TRBJ2-3|.|TRBV14
TGTGCCAGCAGCCACACGGAACAGGCTAGCACAGATACGCAGTATTTT
CASSHTEQASTDTQYF
>few|TRBJ2-1|TRBD2|TRBV2
TGTGCCAGCAGTGAAACGCGGGGACTACCCTACAATGAGCAGTTCTTC
CASSETRGLPYNEQFF
>.|TRBJ2-4|.|TRBV18
TGTGCCAGCTCACCACCGAGCGGGGCCAAAAACATTCAGTACTTC
CASSPPSGAKNIQYF
>.|TRBJ2-6|TRBD1|TRBV2
TGTGCCAGCAGCCCTGGGACAGGGTCTGGTGCTGGGGCCAACGTCCTGACTTTC
CASSPGTGSGAGANVLTF
>.|TRBJ2-3|TRBD2|TRBV12-3/TRBV12-4
TGTGCCAGCAGTACGGGACTAGCCACAGATACGCAGTATTTT
CASSTGLATDTQYF
>.|TRBJ1-1|.|TRBV5-1
TGCGCCAGCAGCTTGAGGACGGCGGTTTCCACTGAAGCTTTCTTT
CASSLRTAVSTEAFF
>.|TRBJ2-1|.|TRBV12-3/TRBV12-4
TGTGCCAGCACCCCGGGGGGCGGTCAGTATGAGCAGTTCTTC
CASTPGGGQYEQFF
>.|TRBJ2-2|.|TRBV14
TGTGCCAGCAGCCAAGTGGGAGGTCCCCCCGGGGAGCTGTTTTTT
CASSQVGGPPGELFF
>few|TRBJ2-7|.|TRBV24-1
TGTGCCACCAGTGATTTAAAAGGGCAGTACTTC
CATSDLKGQYF
>.|TRBJ2-5|.|TRBV20-1
TGCAGTGCTAGAGACCTAGGCCCAGAGACCCAGTACTTC
CSARDLGPETQYF
>.|TRBJ2-7|TRBD1|TRBV14
TGTGCCAGCAGCCCTCCGGGACAGTTCTACGAGCAGTACTTC
CASSPPGQFYEQYF
>.|TRBJ2-5|TRBD1|TRBV6-1
TGTGCCAGCGGACGACAGGGTAACGGAGAGACCCAGTACTTC
CASGRQGNGETQYF
>.|TRBJ1-2|.|TRBV28
TGTGCCAGCAGCGCCCGCGGTGGCTATGGCTACACCTTC
CASSARGGYGYTF
>once|TRBJ2-5|TRBD2|TRBV5-4
TGTGCCAGCAGCGCCAGCGGGAGGGCCCAAGAGACCCAGTACTTC
CASSASGRAQETQYF
>few|TRBJ1-4|TRBD1|TRBV27
TGTGCCAGCAGACCGATTCTCCGGGACAGGGATGAAAAACTGTTTTTT
CASRPILRDRDEKLFF